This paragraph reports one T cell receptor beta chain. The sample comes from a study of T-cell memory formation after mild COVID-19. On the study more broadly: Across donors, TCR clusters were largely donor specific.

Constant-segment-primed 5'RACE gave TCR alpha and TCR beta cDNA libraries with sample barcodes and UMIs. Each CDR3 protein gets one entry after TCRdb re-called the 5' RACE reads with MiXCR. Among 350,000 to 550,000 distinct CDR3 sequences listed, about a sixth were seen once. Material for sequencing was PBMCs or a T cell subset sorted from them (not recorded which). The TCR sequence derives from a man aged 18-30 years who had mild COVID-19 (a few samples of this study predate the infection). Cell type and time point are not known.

This CDR3 reads CASSLYASKTDTQYF. The CDR3 region has the DNA TGTGCCAGCAGCTTATACGCTTCAAAGACAGATACGCAGTATTTT. The genes are TRBV7-3 and TRBJ2-3, with D uncertain. The V gene's germline CDR1 is SGHTA and CDR2 FQGTGA. Trimming cost V 2 bases and J 3 bases, with 12 bases left between them. CDR3 length: 15 residues.